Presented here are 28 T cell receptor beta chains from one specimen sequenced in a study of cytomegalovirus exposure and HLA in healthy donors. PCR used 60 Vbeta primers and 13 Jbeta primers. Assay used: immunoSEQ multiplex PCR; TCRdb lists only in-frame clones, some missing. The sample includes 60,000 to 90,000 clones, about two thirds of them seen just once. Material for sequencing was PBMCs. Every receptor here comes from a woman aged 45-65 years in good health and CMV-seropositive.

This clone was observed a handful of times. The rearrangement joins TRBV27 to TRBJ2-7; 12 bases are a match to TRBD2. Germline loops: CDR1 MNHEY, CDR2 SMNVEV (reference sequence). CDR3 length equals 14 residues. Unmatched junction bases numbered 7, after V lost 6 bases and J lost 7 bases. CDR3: CASRRLAGEGEQYF. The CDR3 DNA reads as TGTGCCAGCAGACGACTAGCGGGAGAGGGGGAGCAGTACTTC.

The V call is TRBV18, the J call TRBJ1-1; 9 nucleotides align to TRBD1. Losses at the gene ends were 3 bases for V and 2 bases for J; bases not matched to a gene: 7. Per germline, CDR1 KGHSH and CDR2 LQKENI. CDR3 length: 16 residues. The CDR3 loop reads CASSPTGGARNTEAFF. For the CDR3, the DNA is TGTGCCAGCTCACCTACAGGGGGCGCGAGAAACACTGAAGCTTTCTTT.

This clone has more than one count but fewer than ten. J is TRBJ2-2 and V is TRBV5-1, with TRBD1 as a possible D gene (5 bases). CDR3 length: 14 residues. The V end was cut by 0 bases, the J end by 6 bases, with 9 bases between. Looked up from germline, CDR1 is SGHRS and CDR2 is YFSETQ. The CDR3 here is CASSLEGRAGELFF. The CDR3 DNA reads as TGCGCCAGCAGCTTGGAGGGCAGGGCCGGGGAGCTGTTTTTT.

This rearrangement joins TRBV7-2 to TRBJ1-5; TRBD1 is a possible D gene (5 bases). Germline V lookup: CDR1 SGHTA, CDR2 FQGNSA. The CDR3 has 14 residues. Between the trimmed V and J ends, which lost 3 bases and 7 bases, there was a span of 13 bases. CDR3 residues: CASSLQRGEQPQHF. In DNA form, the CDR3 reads TGTGCCAGCAGCTTGCAGCGGGGCGAACAGCCCCAGCATTTT.

The DNA for the CDR3 is TGTGCCAGCAGCGGCCCCGGGACTCCGGGCACAGATACGCAGTATTTT. This translates into CASSGPGTPGTDTQYF. The chain recombines TRBV9 with TRBJ2-3; the D gene is possibly TRBD2 (6 bases). Between the trimmed V and J ends, which lost 3 bases and 1 base, there was a span of 15 bases. The CDR3 is made up of 16 amino acids. Germline V gene data show CDR1 as SGDLS and CDR2 as YYNGEE.

The CDR3 is CSVAQGSAYEQYF. CDR3 bases: TGCAGCGTCGCACAGGGTTCGGCCTACGAGCAGTACTTC. This rearrangement joins TRBV29-1 to TRBJ2-7; D may be TRBD1 (6 bases). There are 13 residues in the CDR3. Between the trimmed V and J ends, which lost 6 bases and 2 bases, there was a span of 14 bases. Germline assignment: CDR1 SQVTM and CDR2 ANQGSEA.

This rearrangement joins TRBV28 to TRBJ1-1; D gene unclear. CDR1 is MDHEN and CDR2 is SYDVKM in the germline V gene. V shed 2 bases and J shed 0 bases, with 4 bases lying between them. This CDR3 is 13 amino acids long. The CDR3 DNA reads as TGTGCCAGCAGTTTACAGATGAACACTGAAGCTTTCTTT. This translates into CASSLQMNTEAFF.

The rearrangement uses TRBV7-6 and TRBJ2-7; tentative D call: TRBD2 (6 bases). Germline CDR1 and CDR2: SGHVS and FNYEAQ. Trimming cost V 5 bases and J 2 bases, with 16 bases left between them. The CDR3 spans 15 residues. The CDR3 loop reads CASSPGGGLTYEQYF. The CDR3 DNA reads TGTGCCAGCAGCCCAGGCGGAGGACTAACCTACGAGCAGTACTTC. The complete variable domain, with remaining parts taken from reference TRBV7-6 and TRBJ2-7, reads GAGVSQSPRYKVTKRGQDVALRCDPISGHVSLYWYRQALGQGPEFLTYFNYEAQQDKSGLPNDRFSAERPEGSISTLTIQRTEQRDSAMYRCASSPGGGLTYEQYFGPGTRLTVT.

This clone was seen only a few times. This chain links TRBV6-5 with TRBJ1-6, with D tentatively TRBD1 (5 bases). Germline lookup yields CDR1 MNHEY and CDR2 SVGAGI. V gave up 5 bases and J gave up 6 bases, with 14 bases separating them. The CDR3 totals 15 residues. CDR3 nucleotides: TGTGCCAGCAGTCAGGGCTTGAACGGTAATTCACCCCTCCACTTT. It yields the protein CASSQGLNGNSPLHF.

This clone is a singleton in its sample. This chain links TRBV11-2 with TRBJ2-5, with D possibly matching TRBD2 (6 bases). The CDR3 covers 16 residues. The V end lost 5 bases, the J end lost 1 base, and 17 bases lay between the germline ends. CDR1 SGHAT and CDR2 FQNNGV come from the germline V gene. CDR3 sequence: CASSNRRVGSQETQYF. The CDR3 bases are TGTGCCAGCAGCAACAGGAGGGTCGGGTCCCAAGAGACCCAGTACTTC.

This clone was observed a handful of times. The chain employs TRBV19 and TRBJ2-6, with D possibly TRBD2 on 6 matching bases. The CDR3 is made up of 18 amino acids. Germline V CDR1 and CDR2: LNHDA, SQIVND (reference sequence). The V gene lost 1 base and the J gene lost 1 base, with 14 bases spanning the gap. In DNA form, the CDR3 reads TGTGCCAGTAGTATAGGACGGGACTCAGCTTCTGGGGCCAACGTCCTGACTTTC. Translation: CASSIGRDSASGANVLTF. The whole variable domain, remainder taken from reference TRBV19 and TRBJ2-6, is DGGITQSPKYLFRKEGQNVTLSCEQNLNHDAMYWYRQDPGQGLRLIYYSQIVNDFQKGDIAEGYSVSREKKESFPLTVTSAQKNPTAFYLCASSIGRDSASGANVLTFGAGSRLTVL.

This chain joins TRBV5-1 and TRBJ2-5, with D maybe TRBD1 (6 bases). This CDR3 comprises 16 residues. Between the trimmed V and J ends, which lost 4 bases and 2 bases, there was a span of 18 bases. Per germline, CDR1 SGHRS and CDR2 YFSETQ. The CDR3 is CASSISQGSGQETQYF. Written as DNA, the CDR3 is TGCGCCAGCAGCATTTCACAGGGCTCGGGACAAGAGACCCAGTACTTC.

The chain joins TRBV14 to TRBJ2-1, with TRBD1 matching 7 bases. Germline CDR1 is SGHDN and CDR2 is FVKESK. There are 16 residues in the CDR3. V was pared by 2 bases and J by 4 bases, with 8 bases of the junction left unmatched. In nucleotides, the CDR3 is TGTGCCAGCAGCCAACCCGGGACAGCCCTATACAATGAGCAGTTCTTC. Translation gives CASSQPGTALYNEQFF. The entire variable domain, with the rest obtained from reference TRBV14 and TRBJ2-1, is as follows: EAGVTQFPSHSVIEKGQTVTLRCDPISGHDNLYWYRRVMGKEIKFLLHFVKESKQDESGMPNNRFLAERTGGTYSTLKVQPAELEDSGVYFCASSQPGTALYNEQFFGPGTRLTVL.

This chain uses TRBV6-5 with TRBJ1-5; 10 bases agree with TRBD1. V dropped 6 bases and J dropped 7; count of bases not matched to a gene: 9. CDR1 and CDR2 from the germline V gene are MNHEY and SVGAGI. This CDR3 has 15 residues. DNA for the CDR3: TGTGCCAGCAGCCAGGGACAGGGGAACAGGCAGCCCCAGCATTTT. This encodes CASSQGQGNRQPQHF.

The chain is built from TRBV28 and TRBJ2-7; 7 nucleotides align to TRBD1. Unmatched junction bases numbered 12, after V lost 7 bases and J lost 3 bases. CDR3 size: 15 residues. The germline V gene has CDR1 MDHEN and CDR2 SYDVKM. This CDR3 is CASKSPGQKIYEQYF. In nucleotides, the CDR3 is TGTGCCAGCAAATCACCGGGACAGAAGATCTACGAGCAGTACTTC. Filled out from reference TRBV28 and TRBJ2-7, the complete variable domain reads DVKVTQSSRYLVKRTGEKVFLECVQDMDHENMFWYRQDPGLGLRLIYFSYDVKMKEKGDIPEGYSVSREKKERFSLILESASTNQTSMYLCASKSPGQKIYEQYFGPGTRLTVT.

CDR3 nucleotide sequence: TGCAGTGCTAGACCCCAGTATGAGCAGTTCTTC. Residues: CSARPQYEQFF. The chain recombines TRBV20-1 with TRBJ2-1; D gene ambiguous. Trimming left V 2 bases short and J 8 bases short, with 7 bases between. The length of the CDR3 is 11 residues. CDR1 is DFQATT, CDR2 SNEGSKA, per germline (reference sequence).

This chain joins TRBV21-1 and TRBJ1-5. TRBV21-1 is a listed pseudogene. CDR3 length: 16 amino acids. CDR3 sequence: CASSKVREGPAQPQHF. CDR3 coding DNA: TGTGCCAGCAGCAAAGTGAGGGAGGGCCCCGCTCAGCCCCAGCATTTT.

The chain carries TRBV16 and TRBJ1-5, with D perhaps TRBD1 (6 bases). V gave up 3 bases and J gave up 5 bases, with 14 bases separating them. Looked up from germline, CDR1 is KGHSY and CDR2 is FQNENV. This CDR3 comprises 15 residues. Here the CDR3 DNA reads TGTGCCAGCAGCCAGATACTGGGGGCTTATCAGCCCCAGCATTTT. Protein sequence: CASSQILGAYQPQHF.

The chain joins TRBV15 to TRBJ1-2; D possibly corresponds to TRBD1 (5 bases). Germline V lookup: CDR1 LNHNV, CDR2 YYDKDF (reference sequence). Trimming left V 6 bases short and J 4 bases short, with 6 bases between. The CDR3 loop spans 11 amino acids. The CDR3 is CATSTGYGYTF. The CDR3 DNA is TGTGCCACCAGTACAGGCTATGGCTACACCTTC.

DNA for the CDR3: TGTGCCACTCACCGGGACTTTAATGAAAAACTGTTTTTT. Residues: CATHRDFNEKLFF. The V gene is TRBV2, the J gene TRBJ1-4, with a possible D match to TRBD1 (5 bases). V dropped 10 bases and J dropped 4 bases, with 13 bases sitting between them. This CDR3 has 13 amino acids. The germline V gene encodes CDR1 SNHLY and CDR2 FYNNEI.

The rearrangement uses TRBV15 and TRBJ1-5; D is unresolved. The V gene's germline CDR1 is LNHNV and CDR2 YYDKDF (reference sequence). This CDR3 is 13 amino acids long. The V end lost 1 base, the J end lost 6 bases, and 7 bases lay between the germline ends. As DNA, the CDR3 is TGTGCCACCAGCAGAGTATCCGGTCAGCCCCAGCATTTT. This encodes CATSRVSGQPQHF.

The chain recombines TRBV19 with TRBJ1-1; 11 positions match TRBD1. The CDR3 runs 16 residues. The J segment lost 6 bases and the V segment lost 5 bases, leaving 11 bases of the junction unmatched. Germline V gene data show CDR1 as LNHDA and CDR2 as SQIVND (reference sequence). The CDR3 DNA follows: TGTGCCAGTAGTCCGAACCCGGGACAGGGGGTCGCTGAAGCTTTCTTT. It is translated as CASSPNPGQGVAEAFF.

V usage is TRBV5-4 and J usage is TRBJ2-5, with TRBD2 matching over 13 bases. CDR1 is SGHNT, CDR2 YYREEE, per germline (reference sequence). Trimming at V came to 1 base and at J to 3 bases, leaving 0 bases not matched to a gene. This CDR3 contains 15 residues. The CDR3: CASSLTSGGEETQYF. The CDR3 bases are TGTGCCAGCAGCTTGACTAGCGGGGGGGAAGAGACCCAGTACTTC.

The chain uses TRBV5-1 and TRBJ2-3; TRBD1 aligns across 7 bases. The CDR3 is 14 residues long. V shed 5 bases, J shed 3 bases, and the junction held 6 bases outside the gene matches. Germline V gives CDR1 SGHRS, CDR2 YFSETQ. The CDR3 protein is CASRQGGETDTQYF. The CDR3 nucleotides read TGCGCCAGCAGACAAGGGGGCGAAACAGATACGCAGTATTTT.

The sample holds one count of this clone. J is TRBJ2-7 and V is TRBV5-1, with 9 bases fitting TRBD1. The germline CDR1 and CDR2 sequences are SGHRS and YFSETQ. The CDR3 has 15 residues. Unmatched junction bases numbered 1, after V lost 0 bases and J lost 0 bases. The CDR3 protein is CASSLDRGPSYEQYF. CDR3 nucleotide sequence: TGCGCCAGCAGCTTGGACAGGGGGCCCTCCTACGAGCAGTACTTC.

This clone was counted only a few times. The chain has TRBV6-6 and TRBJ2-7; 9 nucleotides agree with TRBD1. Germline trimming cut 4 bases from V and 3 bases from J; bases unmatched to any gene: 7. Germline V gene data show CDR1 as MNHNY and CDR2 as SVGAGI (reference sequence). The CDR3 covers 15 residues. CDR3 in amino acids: CASSSHGTGHYEQYF. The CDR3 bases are TGTGCCAGCAGTTCTCACGGGACAGGGCACTACGAGCAGTACTTC.

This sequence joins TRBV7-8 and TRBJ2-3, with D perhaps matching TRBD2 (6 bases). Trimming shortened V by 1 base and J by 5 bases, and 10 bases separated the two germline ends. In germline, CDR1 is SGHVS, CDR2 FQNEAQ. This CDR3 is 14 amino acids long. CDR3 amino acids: CASSLVAAGDTQYF. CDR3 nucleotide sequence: TGTGCCAGCAGCTTAGTAGCGGCAGGAGATACGCAGTATTTT.

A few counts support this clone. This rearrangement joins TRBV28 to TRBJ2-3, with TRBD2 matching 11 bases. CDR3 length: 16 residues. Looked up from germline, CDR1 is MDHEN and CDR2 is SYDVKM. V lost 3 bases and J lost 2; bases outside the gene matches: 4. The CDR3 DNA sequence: TGTGCCAGCAGTTTGGGACTAGCGGAAAACACAGATACGCAGTATTTT. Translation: CASSLGLAENTDTQYF.